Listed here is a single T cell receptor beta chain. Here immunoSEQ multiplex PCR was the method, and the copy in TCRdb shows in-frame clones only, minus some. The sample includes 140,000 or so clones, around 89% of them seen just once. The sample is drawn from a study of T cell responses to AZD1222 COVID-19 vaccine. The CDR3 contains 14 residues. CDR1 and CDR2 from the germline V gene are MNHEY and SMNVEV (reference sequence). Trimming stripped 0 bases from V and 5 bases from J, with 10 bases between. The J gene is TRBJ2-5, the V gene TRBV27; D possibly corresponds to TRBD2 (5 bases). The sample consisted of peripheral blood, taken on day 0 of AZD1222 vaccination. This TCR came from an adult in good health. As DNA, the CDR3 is TGTGCCAGCAGTTTATCTGTGAGAGGGGAGACCCAGTACTTC. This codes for CASSLSVRGETQYF.